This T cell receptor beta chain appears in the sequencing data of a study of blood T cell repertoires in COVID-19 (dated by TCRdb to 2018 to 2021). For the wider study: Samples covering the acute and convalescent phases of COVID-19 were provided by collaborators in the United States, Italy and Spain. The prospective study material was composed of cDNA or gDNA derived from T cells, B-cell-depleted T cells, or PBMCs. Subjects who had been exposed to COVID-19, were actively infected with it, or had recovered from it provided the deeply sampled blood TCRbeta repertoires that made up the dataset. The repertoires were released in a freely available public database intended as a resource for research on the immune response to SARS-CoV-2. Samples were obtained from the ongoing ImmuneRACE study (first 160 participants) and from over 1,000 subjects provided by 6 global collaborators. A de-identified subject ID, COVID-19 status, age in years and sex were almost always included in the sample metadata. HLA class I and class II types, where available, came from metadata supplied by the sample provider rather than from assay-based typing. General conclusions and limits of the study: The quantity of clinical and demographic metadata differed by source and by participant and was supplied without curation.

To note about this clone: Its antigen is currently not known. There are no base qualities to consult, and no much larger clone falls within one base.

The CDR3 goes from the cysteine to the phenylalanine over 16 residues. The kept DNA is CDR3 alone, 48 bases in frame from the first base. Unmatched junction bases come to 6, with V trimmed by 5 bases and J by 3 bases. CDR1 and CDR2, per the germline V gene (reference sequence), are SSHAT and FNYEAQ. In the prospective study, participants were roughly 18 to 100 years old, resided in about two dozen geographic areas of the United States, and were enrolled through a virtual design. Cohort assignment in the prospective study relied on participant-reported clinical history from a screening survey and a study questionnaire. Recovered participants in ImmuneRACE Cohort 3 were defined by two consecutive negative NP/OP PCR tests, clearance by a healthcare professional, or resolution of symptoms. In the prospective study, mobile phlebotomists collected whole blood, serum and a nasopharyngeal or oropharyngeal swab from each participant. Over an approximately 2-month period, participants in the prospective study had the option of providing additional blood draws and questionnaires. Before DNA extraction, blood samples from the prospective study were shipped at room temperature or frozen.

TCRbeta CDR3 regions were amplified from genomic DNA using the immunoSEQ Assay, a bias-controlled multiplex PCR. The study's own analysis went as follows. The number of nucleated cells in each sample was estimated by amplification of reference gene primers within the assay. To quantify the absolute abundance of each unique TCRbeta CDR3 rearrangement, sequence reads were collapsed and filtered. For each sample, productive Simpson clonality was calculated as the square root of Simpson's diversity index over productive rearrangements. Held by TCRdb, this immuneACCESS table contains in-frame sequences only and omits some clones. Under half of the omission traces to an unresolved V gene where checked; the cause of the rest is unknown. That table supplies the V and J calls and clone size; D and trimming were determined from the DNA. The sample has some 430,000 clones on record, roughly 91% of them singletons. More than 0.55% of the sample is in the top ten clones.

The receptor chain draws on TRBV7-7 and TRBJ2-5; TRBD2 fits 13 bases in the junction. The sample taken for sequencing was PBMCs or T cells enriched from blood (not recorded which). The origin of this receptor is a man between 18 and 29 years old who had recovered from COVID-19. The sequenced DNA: TGTGCCAGCAGCAAAACCGGACTAGCGGGAGAAGAGACCCAGTACTTC. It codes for CASSKTGLAGEETQYF.